A single sample gave rise to the 5 T cell receptor beta chains below, sequenced in a study of identical twins. One entry per CDR3 protein results from TCRdb running MiXCR on the 5' RACE reads. The sample carries 460,000 or so distinct CDR3 sequences, 13% to 15% recorded once. The same data also went into a second study, on yellow fever vaccine responses in identical twins.

Sequencing input: CD4+ T cells sorted from blood. The origin of the receptors is a woman younger than 35 in good health.

The chain links TRBV20-1 to TRBJ1-4, with 7 bases lining up with TRBD1. Trimming removed 6 bases from V and 5 bases from J; junction bases left unmatched: 6. Germline-derived CDR1 and CDR2 are DFQATT and SNEGSKA (reference sequence). The CDR3 sequence is 13 residues long. CDR3 sequence (DNA): TGCAGTGCACAACAGGGGTGGAATGAAAAACTGTTTTTT. It translates to CSAQQGWNEKLFF.

The table lists this clonotype with a few counts. The V and J genes are TRBV6-5 and TRBJ2-3; tentatively, D is TRBD1 or TRBD2 (5 bases each). The germline V and J ends were trimmed by 2 bases and 0 bases, with 15 bases remaining between them. This CDR3 region has 17 residues. CDR1 is MNHEY and CDR2 is SVGAGI in the germline V gene. As DNA, the CDR3 is TGTGCCAGCAGTTACGGATCCGGGACGCTTAGCACAGATACGCAGTATTTT. Translation: CASSYGSGTLSTDTQYF.

V gene TRBV12-3 or TRBV12-4 combines with J gene TRBJ2-1; TRBD1 aligns across 7 bases. The CDR3 extends over 17 amino acids. With V trimmed by 5 bases and J by 0 bases, 10 bases remained unmatched. The CDR3 reads CASSTGAGLSSYNEQFF. In DNA, the CDR3 is TGTGCCAGCAGTACAGGGGCCGGACTGAGCTCCTACAATGAGCAGTTCTTC.

This chain connects TRBV10-3 to TRBJ2-7, with D possibly matching TRBD2 (5 bases). V lost 3 bases, J lost 3 bases, and 9 bases lay in between. This CDR3 has 13 residues. Germline CDR1 ENHRY, CDR2 SYGVKD. CDR3 DNA: TGTGCCATCAGTGAAGGGAGCTACTACGAGCAGTACTTC. Its translation is CAISEGSYYEQYF.

At least ten counts were recorded for this clonotype. The V gene is TRBV3-1, the J gene TRBJ1-3; D unresolved. Germline-derived CDR1 and CDR2 are LGHDT and YNNKEL (reference sequence). The CDR3 loop spans 14 amino acids. The germline V and J ends were trimmed by 5 bases and 1 base, with 9 bases remaining between them. The CDR3 loop is CASSYASSGNTIYF. The CDR3, as DNA: TGTGCCAGCAGCTATGCAAGTTCTGGAAACACCATATATTTT.